These 19 T cell receptor beta chains originate from one sample sequenced in a study. Each CDR3 protein is one row after TCRdb ran MiXCR on the RT-PCR reads. This table holds more than 600,000 distinct CDR3 sequences, approximately 15% found once. Sequencing was carried out using memory CD4+ T cells from blood. Every receptor here comes from a female donor in good health, serving as a healthy control.

The chain links TRBV14 to TRBJ2-1, with TRBD1 identical over 8 bases. CDR3 size: 15 residues. Looked up from germline, CDR1 is SGHDN and CDR2 is FVKESK. Losses at the gene ends were 4 bases for V and 9 bases for J; bases not matched to a gene: 11. The CDR3: CASSPYSGQASEQFF. In DNA, the CDR3 is TGTGCCAGCAGCCCTTATTCGGGACAGGCATCTGAGCAGTTCTTC.

This chain connects TRBV7-2 to TRBJ1-4, with D perhaps TRBD1 (6 bases). The V end was cut by 2 bases, the J end by 8 bases, with 12 bases between. Germline CDR1 is SGHTA and CDR2 is FQGNSA. The CDR3 has 14 residues. CDR3 loop: CASSLLKGEEKLFF. CDR3 DNA: TGTGCCAGCAGCTTACTTAAGGGGGAGGAAAAACTGTTTTTT. Full variable domain (missing parts from reference TRBV7-2 and TRBJ1-4): GAGVSQSPSNKVTEKGKDVELRCDPISGHTALYWYRQSLGQGLEFLIYFQGNSAPDKSGLPSDRFSAERTGGSVSTLTIQRTQQEDSAVYLCASSLLKGEEKLFFGSGTQLSVL.

The V and J genes are TRBV25-1 and TRBJ1-6, with 7 nucleotides matching TRBD1. The CDR3 is 12 residues long. Trimming removed 3 bases from V and 16 bases from J; junction bases left unmatched: 6. Germline loops: CDR1 MGHDK, CDR2 SYGVNS. In DNA, the CDR3 is TGTGCCAGCAGTGACCGGGACAGATATCTCCACTTT. This translates into CASSDRDRYLHF.

This clonotype was seen only a few times. V and J are TRBV5-1 and TRBJ2-1; D not resolved. Per germline, CDR1 SGHRS and CDR2 YFSETQ. The V and J ends lost 0 bases and 6 bases respectively, with 7 bases between them. The CDR3 covers 13 residues. The CDR3 loop is CASSLVTPNEQFF. CDR3 nucleotides: TGCGCCAGCAGCTTGGTAACTCCCAATGAGCAGTTCTTC.

The table lists this clonotype with many counts. V is TRBV20-1 and J is TRBJ2-5; 7 bases agree with TRBD1. Germline values: CDR1 DFQATT, CDR2 SNEGSKA (reference sequence). V shed 1 base and J 5 bases; nucleotides not matched to a gene: 10. There are 15 residues in the CDR3. CDR3 protein: CSARAQYRGTETQYF. CDR3 nucleotides: TGCAGTGCTAGAGCGCAATACAGGGGAACGGAGACCCAGTACTTC.

The chain combines TRBV6-2 or TRBV6-3 with TRBJ1-1, with D unresolved. Germline V gene lookup returns CDR1 MNHEY and CDR2 SVGEGT. Deletions cut 7 bases from V and 14 bases from J, with 17 bases between. The CDR3 runs to 11 residues. CDR3 loop: CASTDLDSLFF. CDR3 coding DNA: TGTGCCAGCACCGACCTCGACTCCCTGTTCTTT.

V gene TRBV7-2 combines with J gene TRBJ2-5, with a possible D match to TRBD1 (6 bases). Germline values: CDR1 SGHTA, CDR2 FQGNSA. The germline V and J ends were trimmed by 1 base and 5 bases, with 20 bases remaining between them. The CDR3 loop spans 17 amino acids. CDR3 sequence reads: CASSLGGPAPGEETQYF. CDR3 nucleotides: TGTGCCAGCAGCTTAGGTGGGCCAGCACCAGGGGAGGAGACCCAGTACTTC. Full variable domain (rest looked up from reference TRBV7-2 and TRBJ2-5): GAGVSQSPSNKVTEKGKDVELRCDPISGHTALYWYRQSLGQGLEFLIYFQGNSAPDKSGLPSDRFSAERTGGSVSTLTIQRTQQEDSAVYLCASSLGGPAPGEETQYFGPGTRLLVL.

The J gene is TRBJ2-5, the V gene TRBV4-2; 8 nucleotides line up with TRBD2. The CDR3 spans 17 residues. V lost 3 bases and J lost 4; bases outside the gene matches: 13. Germline V CDR1 and CDR2: LGHNA, YNFKEQ. The CDR3 spells CASSQGGVAGGGETQYF. CDR3 nucleotides: TGTGCCAGCAGCCAGGGGGGGGTGGCGGGAGGAGGAGAGACCCAGTACTTC.

The sample holds many counts of this clonotype. V gene TRBV7-2 combines with J gene TRBJ2-5, with a weak D call TRBD1 (6 bases). This CDR3 is 13 amino acids long. Trimming removed 2 bases at V and 5 bases at J, with 9 bases between. CDR1 SGHTA and CDR2 FQGNSA come from the germline V gene. CDR3 DNA: TGTGCCAGCAGCTTATACCAGGGGGAGACCCAGTACTTC. Protein: CASSLYQGETQYF.

This clonotype was recorded many times. V is TRBV4-3 and J is TRBJ1-2; TRBD1 agrees at 7 bases. Unmatched junction bases numbered 13, after V lost 1 base and J lost 8 bases. The germline V gene has CDR1 LGHNA and CDR2 YSLEER. This CDR3 comprises 16 residues. CDR3: CASSQGARDSLGGYTF. The CDR3 DNA follows: TGCGCCAGCAGCCAAGGGGCGAGGGACAGCCTGGGGGGCTACACCTTC.

This clonotype was counted ten times or more. The J gene is TRBJ1-3, the V gene TRBV10-3, with 9 bases lining up with TRBD1. CDR1 is ENHRY, CDR2 SYGVKD, per germline. This CDR3 is built from 15 residues. V lost 8 bases, J lost 2 bases, and 7 bases stayed unmatched. As DNA, the CDR3 is TGTGCCATCGGGGGACAGGGATTCCCTGGAAACACCATATATTTT. Translated: CAIGGQGFPGNTIYF.

This clonotype has only a few counts. The chain links TRBV7-9 to TRBJ1-1, with 9 bases matching TRBD1. V lost 8 bases to trimming and J lost 8 bases; unmatched junction nucleotides: 15. The CDR3 length is 15 residues. Germline V gene sequence: CDR1 SEHNR, CDR2 FQNEAQ (reference sequence). The CDR3 coding sequence is TGTGCCAGCGGCTCCCCGGACAGGGGCCATGAGGAAGCTTTCTTT. It codes for CASGSPDRGHEEAFF.

V is TRBV4-1 and J is TRBJ2-2; TRBD2 aligns across 14 bases. The V gene end was trimmed by 4 bases and the J gene end by 3 bases; junction bases not matched to a gene: 4. The germline CDR1 and CDR2 sequences are MGHRA and YSYEKL. CDR3 length equals 17 residues. This CDR3 reads CASSPRGLAGDTGELFF. Here the CDR3 DNA reads TGCGCCAGCAGCCCCCGGGGACTAGCGGGGGACACCGGGGAGCTGTTTTTT.

The chain couples TRBV7-6 to TRBJ2-2; D is uncertain. Germline CDR1 SGHVS, CDR2 FNYEAQ. V was shortened by 2 bases and J by 0 bases, with 7 bases between the two germline ends. This CDR3 region has 15 residues. The CDR3 protein is CASSLYGANTGELFF. The DNA of the CDR3 is TGTGCCAGCAGCTTATACGGAGCGAACACCGGGGAGCTGTTTTTT. Drawing the rest from reference TRBV7-6 and TRBJ2-2, the complete variable domain is GAGVSQSPRYKVTKRGQDVALRCDPISGHVSLYWYRQALGQGPEFLTYFNYEAQQDKSGLPNDRFSAERPEGSISTLTIQRTEQRDSAMYRCASSLYGANTGELFFGEGSRLTVL.

A few counts support this clonotype. The chain recombines TRBV12-3 or TRBV12-4 with TRBJ2-5, with 7 positions matching TRBD2. V shed 8 bases, J shed 4 bases, and the junction held 16 bases outside the gene matches. The CDR3 runs 16 residues. The chain's CDR3 is CASCPEGAGFGETQYF. Here the CDR3 DNA reads TGTGCCAGCTGCCCGGAGGGAGCGGGGTTCGGAGAGACCCAGTACTTC.

CDR3 DNA: TGCGCCAGCAGCTTGGGGACAGGGGCTAATGAAAAACTGTTTTTT. Translated: CASSLGTGANEKLFF. The chain combines TRBV5-1 with TRBJ1-4; 9 positions match TRBD1. The germline gives CDR1 SGHRS, CDR2 YFSETQ. The CDR3 has 15 amino acids. With V trimmed by 0 bases and J by 3 bases, 0 bases remained unmatched.

This clonotype was seen ten or more times. This rearrangement joins TRBV29-1 to TRBJ2-1; D uncertain. The CDR3 runs 15 residues. V shed 5 bases and J shed 2 bases, with 16 bases lying between them. The germline V gene encodes CDR1 SQVTM and CDR2 ANQGSEA. CDR3 protein: CSVRAGPNTYNEQFF. The DNA for the CDR3 is TGCAGCGTTAGAGCAGGACCCAACACCTACAATGAGCAGTTCTTC.

This chain joins TRBV25-1 and TRBJ2-2; 10 bases are a match to TRBD2. Germline CDR1 reads MGHDK; CDR2 reads SYGVNS. V was pared by 6 bases and J by 6 bases, with 13 bases of the junction left unmatched. The CDR3 has 17 residues. CDR3 sequence (DNA): TGTGCCAGCAGCTCTACAGCGGGAGGGCCTTCCGCCGGGGAGCTGTTTTTT. Residues: CASSSTAGGPSAGELFF.

This clonotype occurred many times. V is TRBV2 and J is TRBJ2-2; D may be TRBD1 (6 bases). This CDR3 is built from 14 residues. V was trimmed by 6 bases and J by 1 base, leaving 9 bases between them. Germline-derived CDR1 and CDR2 are SNHLY and FYNNEI. This CDR3 reads CASRDSLNTGELFF. Written as DNA, the CDR3 is TGTGCCAGCAGGGACAGCCTGAACACCGGGGAGCTGTTTTTT.